The TCR beta chain described here comes from a study of PD-1 blockade in classical Hodgkin lymphoma. Every one of the patients relapsed after autologous stem cell transplantation (brentuximab vedotin exposure was variable). Measured with immunoSEQ multiplex PCR; TCRdb has only the in-frame clones, and not every one. This sample has tens of thousands of clones, with roughly 70% found just once. Germline V gene lookup returns CDR1 SGHNT and CDR2 YYREEE (reference sequence). Trimming stripped 4 bases from V and 4 bases from J, with 14 bases between. The CDR3 contains 14 residues. The sequence was collected from a human donor with classical Hodgkin lymphoma. This specimen was peripheral blood mononuclear cells (PBMCs), taken before the second cycle of nivolumab. The chain has TRBV5-4 and TRBJ1-2; no clear D. The DNA for the CDR3 is TGTGCCAGCAGCCCGAGGGCGGGAGGCTATGGCTACACCTTC. Amino acids: CASSPRAGGYGYTF.